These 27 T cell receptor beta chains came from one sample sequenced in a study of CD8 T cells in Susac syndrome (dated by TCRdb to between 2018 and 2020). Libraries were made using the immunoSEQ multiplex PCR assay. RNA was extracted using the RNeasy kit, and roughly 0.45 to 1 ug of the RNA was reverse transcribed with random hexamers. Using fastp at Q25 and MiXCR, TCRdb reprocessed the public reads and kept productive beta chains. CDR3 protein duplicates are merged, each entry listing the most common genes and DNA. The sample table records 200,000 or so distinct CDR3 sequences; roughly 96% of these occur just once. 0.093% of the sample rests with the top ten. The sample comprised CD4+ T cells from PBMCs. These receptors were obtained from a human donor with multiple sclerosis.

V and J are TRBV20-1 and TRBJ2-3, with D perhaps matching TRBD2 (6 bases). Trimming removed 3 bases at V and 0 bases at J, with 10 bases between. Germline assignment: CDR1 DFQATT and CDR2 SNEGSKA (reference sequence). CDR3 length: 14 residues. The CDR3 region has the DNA TGCAGTGCTAGCGGGACTCCTAGCACAGATACGCAGTATTTT. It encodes CSASGTPSTDTQYF.

The CDR3 region has the DNA TGCAGTGGACAGAGTAACACCGGGGAGCTGTTTTTT. Its protein is CSGQSNTGELFF. V gene TRBV20-1 combines with J gene TRBJ2-2, with a tentative D call TRBD1 (5 bases). The CDR3 contains 12 residues. V lost 7 bases to trimming and J lost 2 bases, with 8 bases between them. Germline V gene data show CDR1 as DFQATT and CDR2 as SNEGSKA (reference sequence).

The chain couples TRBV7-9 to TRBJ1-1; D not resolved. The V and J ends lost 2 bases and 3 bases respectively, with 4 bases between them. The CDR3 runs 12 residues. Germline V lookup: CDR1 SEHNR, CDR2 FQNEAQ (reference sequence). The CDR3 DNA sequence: TGTGCCAGCAGCTTAATGGACACTGAAGCTTTCTTT. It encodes CASSLMDTEAFF.

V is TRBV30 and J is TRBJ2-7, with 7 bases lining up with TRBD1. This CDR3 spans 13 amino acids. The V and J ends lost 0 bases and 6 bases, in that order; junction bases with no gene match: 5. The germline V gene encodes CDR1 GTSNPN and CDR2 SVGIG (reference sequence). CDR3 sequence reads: CAWSVRQGAEQYF. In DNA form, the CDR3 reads TGTGCCTGGAGTGTAAGACAGGGCGCCGAGCAGTACTTC.

The chain's CDR3 is CASSPHGIQYF. In DNA form, the CDR3 reads TGTGCCAGCAGCCCCCACGGGATTCAGTACTTC. The gene calls are TRBV12-3 or TRBV12-4 and TRBJ2-4; no clear D. This CDR3 has 11 residues. V was trimmed by 6 bases and J by 10 bases, leaving 10 bases between them.

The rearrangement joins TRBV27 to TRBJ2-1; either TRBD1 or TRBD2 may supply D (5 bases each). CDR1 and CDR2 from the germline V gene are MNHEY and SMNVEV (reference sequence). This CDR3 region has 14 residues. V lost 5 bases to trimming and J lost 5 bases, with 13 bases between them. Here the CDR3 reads CASSSWDGNNEQFF. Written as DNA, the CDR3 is TGTGCCAGCAGTAGCTGGGACGGCAACAATGAGCAGTTCTTC.

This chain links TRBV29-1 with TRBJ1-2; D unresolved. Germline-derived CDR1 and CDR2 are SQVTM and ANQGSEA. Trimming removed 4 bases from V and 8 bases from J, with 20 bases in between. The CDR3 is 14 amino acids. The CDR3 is CSVAGNPSRAGYTF. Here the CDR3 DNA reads TGCAGCGTTGCGGGGAACCCTTCCCGCGCCGGCTACACCTTC.

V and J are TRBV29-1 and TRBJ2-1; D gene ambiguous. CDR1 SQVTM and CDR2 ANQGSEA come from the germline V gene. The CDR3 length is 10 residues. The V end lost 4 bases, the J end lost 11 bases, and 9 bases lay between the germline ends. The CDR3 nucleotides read TGCAGCGTTGGGAGTCTACAGCAGTTCTTC. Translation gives CSVGSLQQFF.

The CDR3 sequence is CASSLYRGSEQYF. CDR3 bases: TGTGCCAGCAGTCTCTACAGGGGGAGCGAGCAGTACTTC. This chain connects TRBV12-3 or TRBV12-4 to TRBJ2-7; 8 bases agree with TRBD1. The CDR3 has 13 residues. The J segment lost 6 bases and the V segment lost 5 bases, leaving 6 bases of the junction unmatched.

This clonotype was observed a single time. DNA of the CDR3: TGTGCCAGCACTAGACTAGCGGGAGAGAGAGAGCAGTTCTTC. Its translation is CASTRLAGEREQFF. The V call is TRBV9, the J call TRBJ2-1; the match to TRBD2 covers 12 bases. V lost 6 bases to trimming and J lost 10 bases; unmatched junction nucleotides: 8. CDR3 size: 14 residues. Germline lookup yields CDR1 SGDLS and CDR2 YYNGEE.

The CDR3 loop is CASSTGTGPTNEQFF. CDR3 DNA sequence: TGCGCCAGCAGCACTGGGACAGGCCCTACCAATGAGCAGTTCTTC. V gene TRBV5-1 combines with J gene TRBJ2-1; 8 bases map to TRBD1. Trimming removed 4 bases from V and 6 bases from J; junction bases left unmatched: 9. CDR1 and CDR2 (germline): SGHRS, YFSETQ. The CDR3 has 15 residues.

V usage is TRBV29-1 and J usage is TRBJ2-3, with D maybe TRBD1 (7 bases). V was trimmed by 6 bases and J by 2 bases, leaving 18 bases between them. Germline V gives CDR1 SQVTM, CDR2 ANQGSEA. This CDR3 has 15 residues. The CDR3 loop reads CSVGDSRGNTDTQYF. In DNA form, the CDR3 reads TGCAGCGTAGGGGACAGCCGGGGGAACACAGATACGCAGTATTTT.

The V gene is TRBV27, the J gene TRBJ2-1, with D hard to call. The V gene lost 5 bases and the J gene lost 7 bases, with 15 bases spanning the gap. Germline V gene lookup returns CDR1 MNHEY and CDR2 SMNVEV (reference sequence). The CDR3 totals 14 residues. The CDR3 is CASSPTLYKNEQFF. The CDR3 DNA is TGTGCCAGCAGTCCCACCCTATACAAGAATGAGCAGTTCTTC.

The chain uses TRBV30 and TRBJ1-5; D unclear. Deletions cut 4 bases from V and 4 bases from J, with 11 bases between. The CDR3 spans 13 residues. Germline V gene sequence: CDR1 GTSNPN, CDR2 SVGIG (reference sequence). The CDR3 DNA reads TGTGCCTGGAATCCGGGCCCTAATCAGCCCCAGCATTTT. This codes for CAWNPGPNQPQHF.

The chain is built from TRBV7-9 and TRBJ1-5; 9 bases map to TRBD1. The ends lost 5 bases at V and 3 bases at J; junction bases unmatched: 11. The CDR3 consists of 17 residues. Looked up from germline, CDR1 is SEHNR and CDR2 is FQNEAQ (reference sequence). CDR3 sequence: CASSLSWTGENNQPQHF. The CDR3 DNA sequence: TGTGCCAGCAGCCTTTCCTGGACAGGGGAAAACAATCAGCCCCAGCATTTT.

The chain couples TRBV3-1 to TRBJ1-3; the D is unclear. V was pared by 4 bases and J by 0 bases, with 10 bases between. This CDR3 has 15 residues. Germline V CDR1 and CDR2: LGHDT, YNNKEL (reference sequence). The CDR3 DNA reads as TGTGCCAGCAGCCGCTCAATGAGCTCTGGAAACACCATATATTTT. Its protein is CASSRSMSSGNTIYF.

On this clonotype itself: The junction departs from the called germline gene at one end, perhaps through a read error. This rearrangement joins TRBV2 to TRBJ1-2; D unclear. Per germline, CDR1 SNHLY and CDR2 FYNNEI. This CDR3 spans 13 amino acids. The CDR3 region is CASREGGYYGYTF. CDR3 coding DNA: TGTGCCAGCCGTGAGGGAGGATACTATGGCTACACCTTC.

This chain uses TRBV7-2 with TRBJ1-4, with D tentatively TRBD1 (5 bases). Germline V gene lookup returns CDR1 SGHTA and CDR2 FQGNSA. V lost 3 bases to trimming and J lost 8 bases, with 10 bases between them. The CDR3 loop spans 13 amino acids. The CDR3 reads CASSFPRGEKLFF. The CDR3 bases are TGTGCCAGCAGCTTTCCCCGGGGCGAAAAACTGTTTTTT.

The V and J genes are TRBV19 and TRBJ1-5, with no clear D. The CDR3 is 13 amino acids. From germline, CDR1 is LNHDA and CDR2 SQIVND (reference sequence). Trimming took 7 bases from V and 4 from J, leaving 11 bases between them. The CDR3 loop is CASTSQVNQPQHF. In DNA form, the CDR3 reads TGTGCCAGTACGAGTCAGGTTAATCAGCCCCAGCATTTT. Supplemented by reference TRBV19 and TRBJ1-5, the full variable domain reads DGGITQSPKYLFRKEGQNVTLSCEQNLNHDAMYWYRQDPGQGLRLIYYSQIVNDFQKGDIAEGYSVSREKKESFPLTVTSAQKNPTAFYLCASTSQVNQPQHFGDGTRLSIL.

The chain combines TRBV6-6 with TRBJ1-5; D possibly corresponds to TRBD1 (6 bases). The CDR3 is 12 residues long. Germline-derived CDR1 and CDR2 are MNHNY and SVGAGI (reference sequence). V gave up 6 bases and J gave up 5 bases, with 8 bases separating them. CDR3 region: CASRTGDQPQHF. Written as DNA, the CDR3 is TGTGCCAGCAGGACAGGAGATCAGCCCCAGCATTTT.

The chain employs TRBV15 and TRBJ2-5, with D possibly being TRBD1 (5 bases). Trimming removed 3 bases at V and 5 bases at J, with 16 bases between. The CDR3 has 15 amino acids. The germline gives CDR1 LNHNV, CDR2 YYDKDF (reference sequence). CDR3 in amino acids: CATSSENRQRETQYF. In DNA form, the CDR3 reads TGTGCCACCAGCAGTGAAAACCGACAGAGGGAGACCCAGTACTTC.

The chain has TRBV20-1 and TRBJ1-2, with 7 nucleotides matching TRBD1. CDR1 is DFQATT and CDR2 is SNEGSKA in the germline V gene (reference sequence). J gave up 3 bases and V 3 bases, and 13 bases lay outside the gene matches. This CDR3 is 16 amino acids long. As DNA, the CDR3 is TGCAGTGCTAGGGACCCCTACAGGGGAGGGGACTATGGCTACACCTTC. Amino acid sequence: CSARDPYRGGDYGYTF.

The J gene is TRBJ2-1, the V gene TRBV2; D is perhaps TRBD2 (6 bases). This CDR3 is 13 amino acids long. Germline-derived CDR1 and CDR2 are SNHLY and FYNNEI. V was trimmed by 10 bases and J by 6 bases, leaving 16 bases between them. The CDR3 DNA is TGTGCCACGCGGGCTAGCGCGACCAATGAGCAGTTCTTC. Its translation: CATRASATNEQFF.

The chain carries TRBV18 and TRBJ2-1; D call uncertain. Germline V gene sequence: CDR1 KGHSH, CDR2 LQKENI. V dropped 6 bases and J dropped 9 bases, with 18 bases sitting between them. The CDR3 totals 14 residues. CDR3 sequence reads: CASSNPPGLAEQFF. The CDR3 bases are TGTGCCAGCTCCAACCCCCCCGGCCTCGCTGAGCAGTTCTTC.

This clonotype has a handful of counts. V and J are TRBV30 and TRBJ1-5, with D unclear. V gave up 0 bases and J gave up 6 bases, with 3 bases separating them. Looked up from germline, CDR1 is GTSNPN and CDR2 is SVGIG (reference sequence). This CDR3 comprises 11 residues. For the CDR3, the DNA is TGTGCCTGGAGTGTTGGTCAGCCCCAGCATTTT. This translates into CAWSVGQPQHF.

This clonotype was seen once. CDR3 sequence (DNA): TGTGCCAGCAGCTTAGCTTGGGATGTCGGGGAGCTGTTTTTT. Translated, it gives CASSLAWDVGELFF. The genes are TRBV7-9 and TRBJ2-2; D gene uncertain. CDR3 length: 14 amino acids. The germline gives CDR1 SEHNR, CDR2 FQNEAQ (reference sequence). Trimming cost V 0 bases and J 7 bases, with 9 bases left between them.

The CDR3, as DNA: TGCAGTCCCTCACTAGCGGGGGATCGGGATGAGCAGTTCTTC. It yields the protein CSPSLAGDRDEQFF. The V gene is TRBV20-1, the J gene TRBJ2-1; TRBD2 aligns across 11 bases. The germline V gene has CDR1 DFQATT and CDR2 SNEGSKA (reference sequence). The ends lost 8 bases at V and 8 bases at J; junction bases unmatched: 11. The CDR3 has 14 amino acids.